The T cell receptor (beta chain) described here comes from a study of blood T cell repertoires in COVID-19. As for the study in general: Sites across the United States, Italy and Spain contributed samples from acute and convalescent COVID-19.

Germline V CDR1 and CDR2: SGHTA, FQGNSA. The CDR3 contains 15 residues. The ends were cut back, 3 bases at V and 7 bases at J, with 16 bases in the middle. In the authors' workflow: Estimation of nucleated cell counts relied on the amplification of reference gene primers. The protocol was immunoSEQ multiplex PCR, while the TCRdb copy is restricted to in-frame clones and leaves out a portion. Clone size and the V and J calls come from that table; the DNA yielded D and trimming. The sample shows 250,000 to 350,000 clones, around 88% of them seen only once. The rearrangement links TRBV7-2 to TRBJ1-5; perhaps TRBD1 as D (5 bases). The TCR originated in a woman aged 50 to 65 with acute or convalescent COVID-19. The sample taken for sequencing was peripheral blood. The DNA of the CDR3 is TGTGCCAGCAGCTTTAAATTCGGAGGGGACCAGCCCCAGCATTTT. It codes for CASSFKFGGDQPQHF.